This section outlines one TCR beta chain sequence together with its context. This entry is derived from a study of blood T cell repertoires in COVID-19. Clinical histories supplied by participants themselves formed the basis of cohort assignment. J lost 2 bases, V lost 1 base, and 7 bases had no gene match. Germline V CDR1 and CDR2: MGHDK, SYGVNS. The CDR3 is made up of 17 amino acids. Generated by immunoSEQ multiplex PCR, the TCRdb table keeps only in-frame clones and is missing some. There are 220,000 or so clones in the sample; around 89% occur only once, and approximately 3.5% lies in the top ten.

The source of this sequence is a woman younger than 35 in a cohort exposed to, infected with or recovered from COVID-19 (not recorded which). The specimen sequenced was PBMCs or T cells enriched from blood (not recorded which). V is TRBV25-1 and J is TRBJ2-3, with TRBD2 matching 9 bases. The CDR3 sequence: CASSESGTSPLTDTQYF. The CDR3 DNA sequence: TGTGCCAGCAGTGAATCTGGGACTAGCCCTCTCACAGATACGCAGTATTTT.